This T cell receptor beta chain was observed in a study of response to subunit inactivated influenza vaccine. A few counts support this clonotype. Antigen specificity is unknown. The germline V gene has CDR1 DFQATT and CDR2 SNEGSKA (reference sequence). The V segment lost 3 bases and the J segment 4 bases; nucleotides outside the gene matches: 7. This CDR3 region has 14 residues. In TCRdb, the RT-PCR reads were re-called with MiXCR into one record per CDR3 protein. In the table there are 650,000 to 850,000 distinct CDR3 sequences, approximately 13% of which are singletons. Study-wide findings and caveats: Each seasonal influenza vaccination, the authors suggested, recruits few new T cells.

The specimen was PBMCs from blood, collected less than 15 days before vaccination. This rearrangement joins TRBV20-1 to TRBJ1-1; 8 positions match TRBD1. The sequence came from a man aged 45-65 years who received an inactivated influenza vaccine. The chain's CDR3 is CSASLRQGFTEAFF. CDR3 nucleotide sequence: TGCAGTGCTAGTCTGAGACAGGGGTTCACTGAAGCTTTCTTT.